Listed below are T cell receptor beta chains from one sample, sequenced in a study of radiation and T cells in renal cell carcinoma. The data were produced by immunoSEQ multiplex PCR, yet TCRdb's version contains in-frame clones alone and is incomplete. In the table there are under 20,000 clones, less than 70% of which are singletons. The specimen comprised tumor tissue, sampled from a patient whose treatment included radiotherapy and nephrectomy. All receptors come from a woman aged 70-85 years with renal cell carcinoma. CDR3s include the opening cysteine and the closing phenylalanine or tryptophan. D genes are given only for firm matches. Clone size, where shown, is once, few, many, or a class for clones that have expanded.

J gene | clone size | D gene | V gene | CDR3 DNA | CDR3 protein
TRBJ1-3 | - | - | TRBV5-4 | TGTGCCAGCAGCTTGGGCGGGAGTAGGTCTGGAAACACCATATATTTT | CASSLGGSRSGNTIYF
TRBJ2-3 | - | TRBD2 | TRBV5-6 | TGTGCCAGCAGCTTGGTAGTGGCTAGCGGGGGGGTTGGCACAGATACGCAGTATTTT | CASSLVVASGGVGTDTQYF
TRBJ1-5 | few | TRBD1 | TRBV28 | TGTGCCAGCAGACAGGGGGCAGTAGGCAATCAGCCCCAGCATTTT | CASRQGAVGNQPQHF
TRBJ2-3 | medium-sized | - | TRBV21-1 | TGTGCCAGCAGCAAATGGGGGGCAGGGGGACATACGCAGTATTTT | CASSKWGAGGHTQYF
TRBJ2-7 | - | - | TRBV4-2 | TGTGCCAGCAGCCAAGTCTATCGAGATAGCTCCTACGAGCAGTACTTC | CASSQVYRDSSYEQYF
TRBJ2-1 | - | TRBD1 | TRBV5-1 | TGCGCCAGCAGCCAGGGGGTTGGCAATGAGCAGTTCTTC | CASSQGVGNEQFF
TRBJ1-3 | - | - | TRBV29-1 | TGCAGCGCTGAATACAGGGTTGGAAACACCATATATTTT | CSAEYRVGNTIYF
TRBJ2-3 | - | - | TRBV27 | TGTGCCAGCAGTTTTCCCCCAGATACGCAGTATTTT | CASSFPPDTQYF
TRBJ1-5 | - | - | TRBV7-2 | TGTGCCAGCAGCTCCGGGACACATCAGCCCCAGCATTTT | CASSSGTHQPQHF
TRBJ1-4 | - | TRBD1 | TRBV7-8 | TGTGCCAGCAGCTTGGACAGGGCTGCCTCGCATGAAAAACTGTTTTTT | CASSLDRAASHEKLFF
TRBJ2-2 | - | TRBD2 | TRBV27 | TGTGCCAGCAGTGCCTATGGACTAGCGGGGGTCACCGGGGAGCTGTTTTTT | CASSAYGLAGVTGELFF
TRBJ2-2 | few | TRBD2 | TRBV7-3 | TGTGCCAGCAGCCTTCTAGCGGGGAGTACCGGGGAGCTGTTTTTT | CASSLLAGSTGELFF
TRBJ2-1 | - | - | TRBV30 | TGTGCCTGGAGCCCCCGGAGCGATGAGCAGTTCTTC | CAWSPRSDEQFF
TRBJ1-4 | - | TRBD1 | TRBV6-6 | TGTGCCAGCAGGCGACAGGGGGTAGATAATGAAAAACTGTTTTTT | CASRRQGVDNEKLFF
TRBJ2-3 | few | TRBD1 | TRBV28 | TGTGCCAGCAGGACAGGGACAGATACGCAGTATTTT | CASRTGTDTQYF
TRBJ1-1 | medium-sized | - | TRBV7-9 | TGTGCCAGCAGCCCAAGACAGAGTAAGGACACTGAAGCTTTCTTT | CASSPRQSKDTEAFF
TRBJ2-7 | - | - | TRBV9 | TGTGCCAGCAACGATGGGACCACCTGGGAGCAGTACTTC | CASNDGTTWEQYF
TRBJ2-3 | - | - | TRBV7-9 | TGTGCCAGCAGCTCCGGTGGGCAGGGGCGGTTACAAGATACGCAGTATTTT | CASSSGGQGRLQDTQYF
TRBJ2-7 | few | - | TRBV19 | TGTGCCAGTAGTCCTTCAGGGGTCGAGCAGTACTTC | CASSPSGVEQYF
TRBJ2-5 | - | - | TRBV29-1 | TGCAGCGTTGAAGATCGGGGCAGGGCAAAAGAGACCCAGTACTTC | CSVEDRGRAKETQYF
TRBJ2-7 | once | TRBD2 | TRBV6-1 | TGTGCCAGCACCGGACTAGCGGGGGCCTACGAGCAGTACTTC | CASTGLAGAYEQYF
TRBJ1-1 | - | TRBD1 | TRBV19 | TGTGCCAGTAGTCTCGGGACAGAAACGGAAGCTTTCTTT | CASSLGTETEAFF
TRBJ1-2 | medium-sized | - | TRBV5-1 | TGCGCCAGCAGCCCTGAGTTGTCTTATGGCTACACCTTC | CASSPELSYGYTF
TRBJ1-5 | - | - | TRBV27 | TGTGCCAGCAGGACGGTAAATAGCAATCAGCCCCAGCATTTT | CASRTVNSNQPQHF
TRBJ2-3 | - | TRBD2 | TRBV6-1 | TGTGCCAGCAGTGAAATGCGGGGGGGAGGCACAGATACGCAGTATTTT | CASSEMRGGGTDTQYF
TRBJ2-2 | large | - | TRBV9 | TGTGCCAGCAGCTCCCCGAGGACCGTGAACACCGGGGAGCTGTTTTTT | CASSSPRTVNTGELFF
TRBJ1-2 | few | TRBD1 | TRBV11-1 | TGTGCCAGCAGCTCTCCCCTCGACAGGGGAGGATATGGCTACACCTTC | CASSSPLDRGGYGYTF
TRBJ2-3 | medium-sized | - | TRBV27 | TGTGCCAGCAGTCCCCGCACAGATACGCAGTATTTT | CASSPRTDTQYF
TRBJ2-7 | - | TRBD1 | TRBV2 | TGTGCCAGCAAGACCGGACAGGCGACTTACGAGCAGTACTTC | CASKTGQATYEQYF
TRBJ2-3 | - | - | TRBV9 | TGTGCCAGCAGCGGCGGGACCCTTGGCGCAGATACGCAGTATTTT | CASSGGTLGADTQYF
TRBJ1-6 | - | - | TRBV13 | TGTGCCAGCAGCTTGGGGGTCTATAATTCACCCCTCCACTTT | CASSLGVYNSPLHF
TRBJ1-2 | - | - | TRBV30 | TGTGCCTGGTCTAAGGTTGAGAGGTATGGCTACACCTTC | CAWSKVERYGYTF
TRBJ2-2 | once | - | TRBV30 | TGTGCCTGGGCACGTCGGGAGCTGTTTTTT | CAWARRELFF
TRBJ2-3 | - | - | TRBV7-2 | TGTGCCAGCAGCTTTTCCGGGGGCTTGAATACGCAGTATTTT | CASSFSGGLNTQYF
TRBJ2-1 | - | TRBD2 | TRBV25-1 | TGTGCCAGCAGTTCCGGGACTAGCGGGGGTCCCTCCTACAATGAGCAGTTCTTC | CASSSGTSGGPSYNEQFF
TRBJ2-3 | - | - | TRBV11-3 | TGTGCCAGCAGCTTAGCGCGAGGCACAGATACGCAGTATTTT | CASSLARGTDTQYF
TRBJ1-2 | - | - | TRBV6-1 | TGTGCCAGCAGTGAAAGAGTTCTCTATGGCTACACCTTC | CASSERVLYGYTF
TRBJ2-7 | - | TRBD2 | TRBV5-3 | TGTGCCAGAAGCTTGGGTAGCGGGCGCCACGAGCAGTACTTC | CARSLGSGRHEQYF
TRBJ2-3 | - | - | TRBV4-2 | TGTGCCAGCAGCCAGACAGAAATTAGCACAGATACGCAGTATTTT | CASSQTEISTDTQYF
TRBJ2-3 | - | - | TRBV19 | TGTGCCAGTAGTATGTACAGCACAGATACGCAGTATTTT | CASSMYSTDTQYF
TRBJ1-1 | - | - | TRBV30 | TGTGCCCGTGCGGTTGGACAGTCGAACACTGAAGCTTTCTTT | CARAVGQSNTEAFF
TRBJ2-7 | - | - | TRBV11-2 | TGTGCCAGCAGCTTGGGATCCCGGGGAAGCTCCTACGAGCAGTACTTC | CASSLGSRGSSYEQYF
TRBJ1-1 | - | - | TRBV5-1 | TGCGCCAGCAGCTTAGATCCTCTGAACACTGAAGCTTTCTTT | CASSLDPLNTEAFF
TRBJ1-3 | - | - | TRBV6-1 | TGTGCCAGCAGTGAAGTGGGCAGGGTGAACTCTGGAAACACCATATATTTT | CASSEVGRVNSGNTIYF
TRBJ2-7 | - | - | TRBV18 | TGTGCCAGCTCGCCGGATTTGGGGGAGCAGTACTTC | CASSPDLGEQYF
TRBJ1-1 | - | - | TRBV6-4 | TGTGCCAGCAGTGAGAACGCAGGGTCGAACACTGAAGCTTTCTTT | CASSENAGSNTEAFF
TRBJ2-7 | once | TRBD2 | TRBV7-7 | TGTGCTAGCAGCTTAGCGCGGGGGGGGTACGAGCAGTACTTC | CASSLARGGYEQYF
TRBJ1-6 | few | - | TRBV6-4 | TGTGCCAGCAGTGAACAGGATAATTCACCCCTCCACTTT | CASSEQDNSPLHF
TRBJ1-5 | medium-sized | - | TRBV10-3 | TGTGCCATCAGTGAGTCGTCAGCCAGGGGCAATCAGCCCCAGCATTTT | CAISESSARGNQPQHF
TRBJ2-6 | - | TRBD1 | TRBV7-6 | TGTGCCAGCAGCTTATATGGGACAGGGTTTTCTGGGGCCAACGTCCTGACTTTC | CASSLYGTGFSGANVLTF
TRBJ2-6 | - | - | TRBV28 | TGTGCCATCTACTCAGGGTTATGGGCTGGGGCCAACGTCCTGACTTTC | CAIYSGLWAGANVLTF
TRBJ2-1 | - | - | TRBV11-3 | TGTGCCAGCAGCTTAGTACAGCAAAATGAGCAGTTCTTC | CASSLVQQNEQFF
TRBJ2-7 | - | TRBD1 | TRBV2 | TGTGCCAGCAGGCCTGGGACAGCCTACGAGCAGTACTTC | CASRPGTAYEQYF
TRBJ2-5 | - | TRBD2 | TRBV2 | TGTGCCAGCAAAATTGGACTAGCGGGGGCCCAAGAGACCCAGTACTTC | CASKIGLAGAQETQYF
TRBJ1-6 | - | - | TRBV5-4 | TGCGCCAGCAGCCTTAGGACGGACGGTTCACCCCTCCACTTT | CASSLRTDGSPLHF
TRBJ1-1 | - | - | TRBV7-2 | TGTGCCAGCAGCTTCCTACAGAATTTGAACACTGAAGCTTTCTTT | CASSFLQNLNTEAFF
TRBJ2-6 | medium-sized | - | TRBV19 | TGTGCCAGCGGGGGCTCTGGGGCCAACGTCCTGACTTTC | CASGGSGANVLTF